These 31 T cell receptor beta chains were all obtained from the same sample, sequenced in a study of T cell repertoires in cytomegalovirus infection. TCRdb re-derived calls from the reads in MiXCR, one entry per CDR3 protein. The table shows fewer than 55,000 distinct CDR3 sequences, with about 18% occurring only once. For these receptors, no antigen is known. This specimen was CD8+ T cells from cultured PBMCs, taken from culture after CMV antigen stimulation. Source of these receptors: a human donor in good health (CMV status not recorded). Some clones in this sample may be carry-over from other donors' samples.

The sample holds one count of this clonotype. The V call is TRBV27, the J call TRBJ2-1, with D unclear. The germline gives CDR1 MNHEY, CDR2 SMNVEV (reference sequence). Trimming left V 6 bases short and J 2 bases short, with 14 bases between. CDR3 length: 15 residues. DNA for the CDR3: TGTGCCAGCAGCACGAGCCTCCGCGCCTACAATGAGCAGTTCTTC. Amino acid sequence: CASSTSLRAYNEQFF.

This clonotype was observed a few times. CDR3 DNA sequence: TGTGCCAGCAGCTTACGGACCACCTACAATGAGCAGTTCTTC. Its translation: CASSLRTTYNEQFF. The chain couples TRBV11-2 to TRBJ2-1; D ambiguous. The V gene lost 2 bases and the J gene lost 2 bases, with 7 bases spanning the gap. CDR1 is SGHAT and CDR2 is FQNNGV in the germline V gene. The CDR3 spans 14 residues. Complete variable domain (other parts from reference TRBV11-2 and TRBJ2-1): EAGVAQSPRYKIIEKRQSVAFWCNPISGHATLYWYQQILGQGPKLLIQFQNNGVVDDSQLPKDRFSAERLKGVDSTLKIQPAKLEDSAVYLCASSLRTTYNEQFFGPGTRLTVL.

In regard to this clonotype: At one of its ends the junction is not consistent with the germline gene, which may arise from a read error. The chain uses TRBV12-3 or TRBV12-4 and TRBJ2-3, with a weak D call TRBD2 (5 bases). The CDR3 length is 14 residues. The CDR3: CASSLLSSRDTQYF. The DNA of the CDR3 is TGTGCCAGCAGTTTACTGTCTAGCAGAGATACGCAGTATTTT.

This clonotype was counted only a few times. The rearrangement joins TRBV15 to TRBJ2-1; tentatively, D is TRBD2 (6 bases). Deletions cut 0 bases from V and 0 bases from J, with 12 bases between. The germline V gene has CDR1 LNHNV and CDR2 YYDKDF (reference sequence). CDR3 length: 17 residues. CDR3 loop: CATSRESGWSSYNEQFF. As DNA, the CDR3 is TGTGCCACCAGCAGAGAAAGCGGGTGGAGCTCCTACAATGAGCAGTTCTTC. Full variable domain (missing parts from reference TRBV15 and TRBJ2-1): DAMVIQNPRYQVTQFGKPVTLSCSQTLNHNVMYWYQQKSSQAPKLLFHYYDKDFNNEADTPDNFQSRRPNTSFCFLDIRSPGLGDTAMYLCATSRESGWSSYNEQFFGPGTRLTVL.

The chain has TRBV7-2 and TRBJ2-1; 8 positions match TRBD2. J lost 8 bases, V lost 4 bases, and 7 bases had no gene match. Germline V gene data show CDR1 as SGHTA and CDR2 as FQGNSA. CDR3 size: 14 residues. The CDR3 is CASSWTSQGDEQFF. The CDR3 DNA is TGTGCCAGCAGCTGGACTAGCCAGGGCGATGAGCAGTTCTTC.

The gene calls are TRBV7-6 and TRBJ2-7; D might be TRBD1 (7 bases). Germline CDR1 SGHVS, CDR2 FNYEAQ. Deletions cut 1 base from V and 7 bases from J, with 17 bases between. The CDR3 is made up of 15 amino acids. The CDR3 coding sequence is TGTGCCAGCAGCTTAGGGGGAACAGGGGCGGGGGAGCAGTACTTC. Translated: CASSLGGTGAGEQYF. The variable domain in full, with the rest retrieved from reference TRBV7-6 and TRBJ2-7, is GAGVSQSPRYKVTKRGQDVALRCDPISGHVSLYWYRQALGQGPEFLTYFNYEAQQDKSGLPNDRFSAERPEGSISTLTIQRTEQRDSAMYRCASSLGGTGAGEQYFGPGTRLTVT.

This clonotype was observed a few times. J is TRBJ2-5 and V is TRBV12-3 or TRBV12-4, with D maybe TRBD1 (6 bases). The CDR3 sequence is 15 residues long. Trimming took off 3 bases at V and 2 bases at J, with 13 bases between the two ends. The chain's CDR3 is CASSFVLGHQETQYF. CDR3 nucleotide sequence: TGTGCCAGCAGTTTCGTCCTGGGACATCAAGAGACCCAGTACTTC.

The chain is built from TRBV2 and TRBJ2-7, with D perhaps matching TRBD2 (5 bases). The CDR3 totals 12 residues. Germline V gene data show CDR1 as SNHLY and CDR2 as FYNNEI. V was cut by 6 bases and J by 7 bases, with 13 bases left in between. CDR3 sequence reads: CASRDASWEQYF. DNA of the CDR3: TGTGCCAGCAGGGACGCTAGCTGGGAGCAGTACTTC.

This clonotype occurred a few times. A read error may account for a junction end that differs from germline. This rearrangement joins TRBV7-7 to TRBJ2-5; tentatively, D is TRBD2 (6 bases). Per the germline V gene, CDR1 is SSHAT and CDR2 is FNYEAQ (reference sequence). The CDR3 has 17 amino acids. In DNA, the CDR3 is TGTGCTAGCAGCTACCGCTTGGGACTCCGGAATCAAGAGACCCAGTACTTC. Amino acids: CASSYRLGLRNQETQYF.

The chain uses TRBV6-2 or TRBV6-3 and TRBJ1-1, with 8 bases identical to TRBD1. The germline V gene has CDR1 MNHEY and CDR2 SVGEGT. There are 15 residues in the CDR3. The trim removed 9 bases at V and 5 bases at J, leaving 14 bases unmatched. The CDR3 sequence is CASEQLQGEKTEAFF. The CDR3 coding sequence is TGTGCCAGTGAACAATTACAGGGGGAGAAGACTGAAGCTTTCTTT.

This clonotype was observed a handful of times. V usage is TRBV7-6 and J usage is TRBJ2-7, with 10 bases lining up with TRBD1. V was clipped by 5 bases and J by 3 bases; unmatched bases: 7. The CDR3 length is 15 residues. CDR1 and CDR2 (germline): SGHVS, FNYEAQ. The CDR3 nucleotides read TGTGCCAGCAGCCCGTGGGGACAGGGGATCTACGAGCAGTACTTC. Protein sequence: CASSPWGQGIYEQYF.

The chain uses TRBV7-3 and TRBJ2-1; D is unresolved. CDR1 is SGHTA, CDR2 FQGTGA, per germline. V lost 5 bases and J 4 bases, leaving 9 bases between the germline ends. CDR3 length: 13 residues. In DNA form, the CDR3 reads TGTGCCAGCAGCCCCACTGGGTACAATGAGCAGTTCTTC. Translation gives CASSPTGYNEQFF.

Here the CDR3 DNA reads TGTGCCAGCAGTGAAGCTTTAACAGGGAGGGGGATATATTGTTGTAGCAATCAGCCCCAGCATTTT. The encoded protein is CASSEALTGRGIYCCSNQPQHF. The chain carries TRBV6-1 and TRBJ1-5, with D tentatively TRBD1 (6 bases). CDR3 length: 22 residues. Deletions cut 0 bases from V and 0 bases from J, with 27 bases between. In germline, CDR1 is MNHNS, CDR2 SASEGT.

This clonotype appeared many times. This chain links TRBV12-3 or TRBV12-4 with TRBJ2-7, with D perhaps TRBD1 (5 bases). V was trimmed by 7 bases and J by 3 bases, leaving 19 bases between them. The CDR3 totals 15 residues. Here the CDR3 reads CASTAEDILNYEQYF. The DNA of the CDR3 is TGTGCCAGCACTGCCGAGGACATCCTCAACTACGAGCAGTACTTC.

This clonotype has more than one count but fewer than ten. The chain uses TRBV6-2 or TRBV6-3 and TRBJ2-1; D possibly matches TRBD1 or TRBD2 (5 bases each). The CDR3 is made up of 17 amino acids. Trimming took 5 bases from V and 1 from J, leaving 18 bases between them. Germline values: CDR1 MNHEY, CDR2 SVGEGT. As DNA, the CDR3 is TGTGCCAGCAGTATACGCTTAACGGGGCCGTCCTACAATGAGCAGTTCTTC. Its protein product is CASSIRLTGPSYNEQFF.

The V call is TRBV28, the J call TRBJ1-5; maybe TRBD1 (6 bases). CDR1 is MDHEN, CDR2 SYDVKM, per germline. V was cut by 5 bases and J by 0 bases, with 23 bases left in between. The CDR3 loop spans 19 amino acids. The CDR3 region is CASSRDGQTVPYSNQPQHF. In DNA, the CDR3 is TGTGCCAGCAGTCGGGATGGACAGACGGTTCCTTATAGCAATCAGCCCCAGCATTTT.

V and J are TRBV4-2 and TRBJ2-7; D ambiguous. With 0 bases removed from V and 3 bases from J, the gap between germline ends came to 6 bases. Germline values: CDR1 LGHNA, CDR2 YNFKEQ. The CDR3 loop spans 13 amino acids. CDR3 protein: CASSQDLVYEQYF. The CDR3 DNA is TGTGCCAGCAGCCAAGATCTCGTCTACGAGCAGTACTTC.

J is TRBJ2-7 and V is TRBV7-9; D is perhaps TRBD1 (6 bases). V dropped 5 bases and J dropped 0 bases, with 8 bases sitting between them. This CDR3 is built from 13 residues. The V gene's germline CDR1 is SEHNR and CDR2 FQNEAQ (reference sequence). The CDR3: CASSHRDSYEQYF. As DNA, the CDR3 is TGTGCCAGCAGCCACAGGGACTCCTACGAGCAGTACTTC.

CDR3 in amino acids: CASSLIGTYEQYF. CDR3 bases: TGTGCCAGCAGCTTAATAGGGACCTACGAGCAGTACTTC. This rearrangement joins TRBV7-6 to TRBJ2-7; unclear D gene. In germline, CDR1 is SGHVS, CDR2 FNYEAQ. The length of the CDR3 is 13 residues. The ends were cut back, 2 bases at V and 2 bases at J, with 7 bases in the middle.

This rearrangement joins TRBV12-5 to TRBJ2-3; unclear D gene. The CDR3 totals 12 residues. The ends were cut back, 3 bases at V and 1 base at J, with 2 bases in the middle. Germline V gene sequence: CDR1 LGHNT, CDR2 FRNRAP. CDR3 sequence: CASGFGTDTQYF. The CDR3 DNA follows: TGTGCTAGTGGTTTCGGCACAGATACGCAGTATTTT.

The sample holds a few counts of this clonotype. This chain uses TRBV12-3 or TRBV12-4 with TRBJ1-3; D unresolved. The CDR3 spans 15 residues. The V and J ends lost 6 bases and 0 bases respectively, with 12 bases between them. The CDR3 loop reads CASRPSHDSGNTIYF. The CDR3, as DNA: TGTGCCAGCAGACCCTCACACGACTCTGGAAACACCATATATTTT.

This clonotype was observed a handful of times. The chain uses TRBV7-9 and TRBJ2-1; 10 bases match TRBD1. Trimming removed 5 bases from V and 5 bases from J; junction bases left unmatched: 9. Germline V gives CDR1 SEHNR, CDR2 FQNEAQ (reference sequence). The CDR3 is made up of 16 amino acids. In DNA, the CDR3 is TGTGCCAGCAGCCCGGCCGGGACAGGGGCGGACAATGAGCAGTTCTTC. Amino acid sequence: CASSPAGTGADNEQFF.

This chain joins TRBV7-8 and TRBJ2-3; possible D gene TRBD2, 5 bases. V was pared by 5 bases and J by 0 bases, with 15 bases between. Germline lookup yields CDR1 SGHVS and CDR2 FQNEAQ. This CDR3 is built from 16 residues. Here the CDR3 reads CASSVRLNPSTDTQYF. In nucleotides, the CDR3 is TGTGCCAGCAGCGTCCGACTAAACCCTAGCACAGATACGCAGTATTTT.

In this sample, this clonotype turned up a few times. This chain joins TRBV6-5 and TRBJ1-5; the D gene is possibly TRBD1 (5 bases). The CDR3 spans 17 residues. Germline V gene lookup returns CDR1 MNHEY and CDR2 SVGAGI. Trimming pared 2 bases from V and 0 bases from J, leaving 14 bases between. The CDR3 DNA sequence: TGTGCCAGCAGTTACAGTAGTTCCAGGGATAGCAATCAGCCCCAGCATTTT. This encodes CASSYSSSRDSNQPQHF.

V is TRBV30 and J is TRBJ2-7, with a weak D call TRBD2 (6 bases). V gave up 2 bases and J gave up 5 bases, with 10 bases separating them. In germline, CDR1 is GTSNPN, CDR2 SVGIG (reference sequence). This CDR3 is 12 amino acids long. CDR3: CAWSIGGNEQYF. The DNA for the CDR3 is TGTGCCTGGAGTATAGGAGGGAACGAGCAGTACTTC.

The chain joins TRBV4-1 to TRBJ1-4; maybe TRBD1 (5 bases). V lost 4 bases to trimming and J lost 4 bases, with 10 bases between them. The germline V gene has CDR1 MGHRA and CDR2 YSYEKL. The CDR3 loop spans 14 amino acids. The CDR3 region has the DNA TGCGCCAGCAGCCCCCGGGACGGTAATGAAAAACTGTTTTTT. Amino acids: CASSPRDGNEKLFF.

This clonotype was counted between two and nine times. The chain has TRBV5-4 and TRBJ2-7, with D perhaps matching TRBD2 (6 bases). V was pared by 0 bases and J by 6 bases, with 16 bases between. The germline V gene has CDR1 SGHNT and CDR2 YYREEE (reference sequence). CDR3 length: 15 residues. Here the CDR3 reads CASSLGGVARGEQYF. CDR3 nucleotide sequence: TGTGCCAGCAGCTTGGGCGGGGTGGCAAGGGGCGAGCAGTACTTC.

In this sample, this clonotype turned up a few times. The CDR3 reads CASSQLPQANYGYTF. CDR3 sequence (DNA): TGCGCCAGCAGCCAACTCCCCCAAGCTAACTATGGCTACACCTTC. The chain combines TRBV4-1 with TRBJ1-2; D uncertain. V was cut by 2 bases and J by 0 bases, with 10 bases left in between. CDR1 MGHRA and CDR2 YSYEKL come from the germline V gene. CDR3 length: 15 residues.

The chain employs TRBV6-2 or TRBV6-3 and TRBJ2-5, with D possibly matching TRBD2 (5 bases). The V end was cut by 5 bases, the J end by 7 bases, with 20 bases between. This CDR3 comprises 15 residues. Germline V gene lookup returns CDR1 MNHEY and CDR2 SVGEGT. The CDR3 nucleotides read TGTGCCAGCAGTCGCATATTAACGGGGAAAGGGACCCAGTACTTC. This translates into CASSRILTGKGTQYF.

Only a few counts were recorded for this clonotype. This chain joins TRBV12-3 or TRBV12-4 and TRBJ2-3; TRBD1 matches 8 bases. The junction had 2 bases not matched to a gene; V was cut back by 3 bases and J by 6 bases. The CDR3 sequence is 13 residues long. The CDR3 nucleotides are TGTGCCAGCAGTTTTCAGGGGGCGGATACGCAGTATTTT. Translation gives CASSFQGADTQYF.

In its sample, this clonotype was seen a few times. This chain connects TRBV7-2 to TRBJ2-7; the match to TRBD2 covers 8 bases. V lost 8 bases and J lost 2; bases outside the gene matches: 14. This CDR3 region has 16 residues. Germline V gives CDR1 SGHTA, CDR2 FQGNSA. This CDR3 reads CASRVAGGLRAYEQYF. The CDR3 DNA reads TGTGCCAGCCGAGTGGCGGGGGGCCTAAGGGCCTACGAGCAGTACTTC.